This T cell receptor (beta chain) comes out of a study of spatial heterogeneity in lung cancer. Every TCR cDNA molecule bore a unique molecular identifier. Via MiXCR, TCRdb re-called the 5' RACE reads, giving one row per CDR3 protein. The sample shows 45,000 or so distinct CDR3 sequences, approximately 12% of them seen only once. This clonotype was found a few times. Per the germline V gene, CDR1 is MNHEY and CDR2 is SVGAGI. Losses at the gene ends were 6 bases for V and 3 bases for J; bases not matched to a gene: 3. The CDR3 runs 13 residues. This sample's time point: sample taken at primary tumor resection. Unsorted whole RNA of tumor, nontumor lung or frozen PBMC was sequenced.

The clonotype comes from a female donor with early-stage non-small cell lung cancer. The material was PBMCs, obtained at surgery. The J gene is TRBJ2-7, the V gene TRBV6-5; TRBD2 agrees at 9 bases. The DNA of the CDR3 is TGTGCCAGCAGCTCAGCGGGGGGCTACGAGCAGTACTTC. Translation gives CASSSAGGYEQYF.